This TCR beta chain stems from a study of T cells in women clearing cervical HPV infection. Study-level background: Controls were women whose single incident HPV16 infection cleared within 12 months without precancer or cancer. Case blood was drawn when the lesion was first found; control blood after infection became undetectable. Study conclusions and caveats: CIN3+ cases had significantly higher TCR repertoire richness than controls, but evenness did not differ.

Trimming cost V 3 bases and J 2 bases; bases outside gene matches: 7. This CDR3 comprises 15 residues. Germline loops: CDR1 DFQATT, CDR2 SNEGSKA (reference sequence). TCR beta CDR3 amplified by multiplex PCR from approximately 1,100 ng genomic DNA. Some clones are missing from TCRdb's copy, which holds only in-frame ones; the method was immunoSEQ multiplex PCR. The listing contains roughly 30,000 clones. In regard to this clone: The target antigen is unknown. The read finishes 3 residues shy of the CDR3 end, and the germline J gene is used to complete it.

This clonotype was obtained from a woman aged 18 to 75 with a cervical HPV16 infection that either progressed to CIN3+ or cleared (not recorded which). The genes are TRBV20-1 and TRBJ2-5, with 9 bases aligning to TRBD1. Sequenced input: blood buffy coat. This CDR3 reads CSASVTGGLQETQYF. Partial CDR3 DNA: TGCAGTGCTAGTGTGACAGGGGGATTACAAGAGACC.